The clone carrying this T cell receptor beta chain was seen many times. Trimming stripped 2 bases from V and 2 bases from J, with 12 bases between. Looked up from germline, CDR1 is SGHVS and CDR2 is FQNEAQ. The CDR3 is made up of 15 amino acids. Authors of the study amplified TCR beta CDR3 regions from RNA transcripts. During a first-round RT-PCR of the TCR CDR3, the HTBI primer set was used. Each CDR3 protein gets one entry after TCRdb re-called the multiplex PCR reads with MiXCR. The sample carries some 550,000 distinct CDR3 sequences, more than 15% recorded once. The source of the sample is a study of T cells in Graves' hyperthyroidism and ophthalmopathy.

This clonotype was obtained from a woman aged 40 to 55 with Graves' ophthalmopathy. Sequenced sample: blood. The gene calls are TRBV7-8 and TRBJ1-2; maybe TRBD1 (5 bases). DNA for the CDR3: TGTGCCAGCAGCTTATACGACAGTACCAACTATGGCTACACCTTC. Translating it yields CASSLYDSTNYGYTF. Full variable domain (outside the CDR3, taken from reference TRBV7-8 and TRBJ1-2): GAGVSQSPRYKVAKRGQDVALRCDPISGHVSLFWYQQALGQGPEFLTYFQNEAQLDKSGLPSDRFFAERPEGSVSTLKIQRTQQEDSAVYLCASSLYDSTNYGYTFGSGTRLTVV.